The 5 T cell receptor beta chains in this list originate from one sample, sequenced in a study of T cell responses to AZD1222 COVID-19 vaccine. Some clones are missing from TCRdb's copy, which holds only in-frame ones; the method was immunoSEQ multiplex PCR. The sample has 80,000 to 100,000 clones, approximately 83% seen once. The sample in question was peripheral blood, obtained on day 0 of AZD1222 vaccination. The receptors were sampled from an adult in good health.

The rearrangement uses TRBV12-3 or TRBV12-4 and TRBJ2-1; D is perhaps TRBD1 or TRBD2 (5 bases each). This CDR3 has 13 residues. V was trimmed by 3 bases and J by 8 bases, leaving 11 bases between them. This CDR3 is CASSFGARDEQFF. The CDR3 DNA reads TGTGCCAGCAGTTTCGGGGCGCGGGATGAGCAGTTCTTC.

V gene TRBV12-5 combines with J gene TRBJ2-1; D unresolved. Trimming took off 5 bases at V and 4 bases at J, with 12 bases between the two ends. CDR3 length equals 14 residues. Looked up from germline, CDR1 is LGHNT and CDR2 is FRNRAP. CDR3 region: CASGPQRAYNEQFF. CDR3 DNA: TGTGCTAGTGGTCCGCAGCGCGCATACAATGAGCAGTTCTTC.

The CDR3 is CASSLTGANTEAFF. DNA of the CDR3: TGTGCCAGCAGTTTGACAGGGGCAAACACTGAAGCTTTCTTT. This chain joins TRBV6-6 and TRBJ1-1; 8 nucleotides line up with TRBD1. The trim removed 4 bases at V and 2 bases at J, leaving 3 bases unmatched. In germline, CDR1 is MNHNY, CDR2 SVGAGI (reference sequence). The CDR3 consists of 14 residues.

The V gene is TRBV7-8, the J gene TRBJ1-3, with TRBD1 identical over 7 bases. With V trimmed by 7 bases and J by 3 bases, 6 bases remained unmatched. The CDR3 contains 14 residues. Germline V CDR1 and CDR2: SGHVS, FQNEAQ. The CDR3 DNA reads as TGTGCCAGCAACGACAGGGCCTTTGGAAACACCATATATTTT. It yields the protein CASNDRAFGNTIYF.

A single count supports this clone. The genes are TRBV6-1 and TRBJ1-5, with D tentatively TRBD1 (5 bases). This CDR3 has 14 amino acids. Trimming pared 5 bases from V and 7 bases from J, leaving 15 bases between. Germline V gene sequence: CDR1 MNHNS, CDR2 SASEGT. The CDR3 region has the DNA TGTGCCAGCAGTTCCCCGGAGGGGTGGCAGCCCCAGCATTTT. Protein product: CASSSPEGWQPQHF.